Presented here are 14 T cell receptor beta chains from one specimen sequenced in a study of cytomegalovirus exposure and HLA in healthy donors. The PCR employed 60 Vbeta primers together with 13 Jbeta primers. The method was immunoSEQ multiplex PCR; TCRdb's version includes in-frame clones alone and lacks a portion of them. The sample holds some 57,000 clones; around 70% are singletons and the top ten take just under 20%. Sequenced sample: PBMCs. Every receptor here comes from an older woman in good health and CMV-seropositive.

This chain links TRBV6-1 with TRBJ2-7; 8 bases are shared with TRBD1. The CDR3 extends over 16 amino acids. CDR1 and CDR2 from the germline V gene are MNHNS and SASEGT. Germline trimming cut 1 base from V and 2 bases from J; bases unmatched to any gene: 7. The CDR3 bases are TGTGCCAGCAGTGAAGGATCAGGGGGCCTAGCCTACGAGCAGTACTTC. Protein: CASSEGSGGLAYEQYF.

This sequence joins TRBV7-2 and TRBJ2-3, with D tentatively TRBD1 (5 bases). V was clipped by 0 bases and J by 4 bases, with 20 bases between them. Germline values: CDR1 SGHTA, CDR2 FQGNSA. This CDR3 is built from 18 residues. The CDR3 nucleotides read TGTGCCAGCAGCTTAGCAGGGGCAGGCCTGGGAAGGGCAGATACGCAGTATTTT. It is translated as CASSLAGAGLGRADTQYF.

The CDR3 reads CASSRQDYVSGNTIYF. The CDR3 nucleotides read TGTGCCAGTAGTCGACAGGATTACGTCTCTGGAAACACCATATATTTT. This chain joins TRBV19 and TRBJ1-3; possible D gene TRBD1, 6 bases. Trimming took 5 bases from V and 0 from J, leaving 14 bases between them. The CDR3 spans 16 residues. Germline V lookup: CDR1 LNHDA, CDR2 SQIVND (reference sequence).

The chain carries TRBV7-2 and TRBJ1-1, with 11 bases that match TRBD1. The J segment lost 1 base and the V segment lost 1 base, leaving 5 bases of the junction unmatched. The CDR3 runs to 17 residues. Germline lookup yields CDR1 SGHTA and CDR2 FQGNSA. Written as DNA, the CDR3 is TGTGCCAGCAGCTTAGGGACAGGGGGCGAAAGGAACACTGAAGCTTTCTTT. It yields the protein CASSLGTGGERNTEAFF.

The chain employs TRBV6-5 and TRBJ2-1; D possibly corresponds to TRBD2 (7 bases). Deletions cut 3 bases from V and 10 bases from J, with 22 bases between. The germline gives CDR1 MNHEY, CDR2 SVGAGI. The CDR3 runs to 16 residues. CDR3 residues: CASSYPGGIIGGEQFF. CDR3 DNA: TGTGCCAGCAGTTATCCGGGAGGAATCATCGGGGGCGAGCAGTTCTTC.

This clone was observed a handful of times. This chain links TRBV27 with TRBJ2-5, with a weak D call TRBD2 (5 bases). Germline lookup yields CDR1 MNHEY and CDR2 SMNVEV (reference sequence). V shed 6 bases and J shed 0 bases, with 8 bases lying between them. The CDR3 covers 13 residues. The CDR3 sequence: CASRRDNQETQYF. The CDR3 nucleotides are TGTGCCAGCAGACGGGATAACCAAGAGACCCAGTACTTC.

Only a few counts were recorded for this clone. The rearrangement joins TRBV6-4 to TRBJ2-3, with 7 bases lining up with TRBD2. Losses at the gene ends were 5 bases for V and 4 bases for J; bases not matched to a gene: 6. Germline CDR1 is MRHNA and CDR2 is SNTAGT. This CDR3 has 14 amino acids. This chain's CDR3 is CASSTGGIADTQYF. DNA of the CDR3: TGTGCCAGCAGTACGGGAGGCATCGCAGATACGCAGTATTTT.

The DNA for the CDR3 is TGTGCCAGCAGTCTATCAGGGACTGGAAACACCATATATTTT. Residues: CASSLSGTGNTIYF. J is TRBJ1-3 and V is TRBV6-1; tentatively, D is TRBD1 (5 bases). The CDR3 has 14 residues. Germline V gives CDR1 MNHNS, CDR2 SASEGT. Trimming cost V 5 bases and J 2 bases, with 10 bases left between them.

The chain joins TRBV5-6 to TRBJ1-2, with unresolved D. The germline gives CDR1 SGHDT, CDR2 YYEEEE. This CDR3 comprises 11 residues. The V gene lost 0 bases and the J gene lost 13 bases, with 10 bases spanning the gap. The CDR3 protein is CASSLGPLATF. CDR3 bases: TGTGCCAGCAGCTTGGGACCTCTAGCCACCTTC.

The chain has TRBV7-6 and TRBJ1-3; 7 bases align to TRBD1. The CDR3 length is 15 residues. The germline V gene has CDR1 SGHVS and CDR2 FNYEAQ. Trimming removed 6 bases from V and 4 bases from J; junction bases left unmatched: 9. CDR3 region: CASREQGGAGNTIYF. The CDR3 nucleotides read TGTGCCAGCAGAGAGCAGGGGGGAGCAGGAAACACCATATATTTT.

The rearrangement links TRBV6-5 to TRBJ1-5; TRBD1 matches 7 bases. After removal of 7 bases from V and 5 bases from J, the junction contained 5 bases not matched to a gene. Per the germline V gene, CDR1 is MNHEY and CDR2 is SVGAGI. This CDR3 is built from 13 residues. DNA for the CDR3: TGTGCCAGCACGACAGGGTCGCATCAGCCCCAGCATTTT. This gives the protein CASTTGSHQPQHF.

The CDR3 DNA is TGTGCCTGGAGTGTAATACGCACGGATGGCTACACCTTC. Translation: CAWSVIRTDGYTF. The V call is TRBV30, the J call TRBJ1-2; D is ambiguous. Germline V gene data show CDR1 as GTSNPN and CDR2 as SVGIG (reference sequence). Trimming shortened V by 0 bases and J by 6 bases, and 11 bases separated the two germline ends. This CDR3 has 13 amino acids.

The chain is built from TRBV18 and TRBJ1-1; a possible D gene is TRBD1 (5 bases). There are 14 residues in the CDR3. Deletions cut 5 bases from V and 3 bases from J, with 13 bases between. Germline V gives CDR1 KGHSH, CDR2 LQKENI. CDR3 DNA: TGTGCCAGCTCATCGCAGGGTTTTGACACTGAAGCTTTCTTT. This translates into CASSSQGFDTEAFF.

The chain carries TRBV2 and TRBJ2-3, with D possibly TRBD2 on 7 matching bases. The V gene's germline CDR1 is SNHLY and CDR2 FYNNEI. The CDR3 extends over 16 amino acids. Between the trimmed V and J ends, which lost 4 bases and 3 bases, there was a span of 17 bases. CDR3 bases: TGTGCCAGCAGTGGGGGGCGGGGAGGGGGAACAGATACGCAGTATTTT. Translated, it gives CASSGGRGGGTDTQYF.